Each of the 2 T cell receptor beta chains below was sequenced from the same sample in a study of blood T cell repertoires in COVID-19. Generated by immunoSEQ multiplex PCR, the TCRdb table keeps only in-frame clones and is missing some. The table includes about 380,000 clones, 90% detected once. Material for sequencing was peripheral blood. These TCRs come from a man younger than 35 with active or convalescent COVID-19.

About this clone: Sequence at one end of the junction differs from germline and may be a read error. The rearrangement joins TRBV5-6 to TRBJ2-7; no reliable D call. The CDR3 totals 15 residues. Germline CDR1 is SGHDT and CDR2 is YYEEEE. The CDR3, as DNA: TGTGCCAGCAGCTTGCTGACATTTCTCTCCAACGAGCAGTACTTC. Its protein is CASSLLTFLSNEQYF.

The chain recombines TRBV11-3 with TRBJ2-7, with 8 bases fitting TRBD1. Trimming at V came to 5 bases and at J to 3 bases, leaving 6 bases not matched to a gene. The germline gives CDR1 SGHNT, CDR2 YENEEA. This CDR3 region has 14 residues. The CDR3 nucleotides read TGTGCCAGCAGCCCCCCGGACAGGGACTACGAGCAGTACTTC. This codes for CASSPPDRDYEQYF.